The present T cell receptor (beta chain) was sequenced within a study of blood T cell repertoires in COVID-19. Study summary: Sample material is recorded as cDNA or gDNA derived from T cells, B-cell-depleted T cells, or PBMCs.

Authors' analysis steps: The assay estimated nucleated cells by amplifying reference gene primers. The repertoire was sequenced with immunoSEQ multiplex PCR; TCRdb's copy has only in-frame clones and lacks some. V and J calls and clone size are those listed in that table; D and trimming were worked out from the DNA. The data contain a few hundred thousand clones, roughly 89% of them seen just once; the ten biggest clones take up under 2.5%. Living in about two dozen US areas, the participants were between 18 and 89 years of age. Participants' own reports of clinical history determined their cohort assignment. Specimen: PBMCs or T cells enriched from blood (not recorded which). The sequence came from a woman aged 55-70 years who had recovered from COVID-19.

The CDR3 DNA is TGTGCCAGCCGCGGAACTAGCGGGGGGTACTACGAGCAGTACTTC. Translating gives CASRGTSGGYYEQYF. The chain joins TRBV27 to TRBJ2-7; 12 positions agree with TRBD2. CDR3 length: 15 residues. V shed 8 bases and J 3 bases; nucleotides not matched to a gene: 8. Germline lookup yields CDR1 MNHEY and CDR2 SMNVEV (reference sequence).